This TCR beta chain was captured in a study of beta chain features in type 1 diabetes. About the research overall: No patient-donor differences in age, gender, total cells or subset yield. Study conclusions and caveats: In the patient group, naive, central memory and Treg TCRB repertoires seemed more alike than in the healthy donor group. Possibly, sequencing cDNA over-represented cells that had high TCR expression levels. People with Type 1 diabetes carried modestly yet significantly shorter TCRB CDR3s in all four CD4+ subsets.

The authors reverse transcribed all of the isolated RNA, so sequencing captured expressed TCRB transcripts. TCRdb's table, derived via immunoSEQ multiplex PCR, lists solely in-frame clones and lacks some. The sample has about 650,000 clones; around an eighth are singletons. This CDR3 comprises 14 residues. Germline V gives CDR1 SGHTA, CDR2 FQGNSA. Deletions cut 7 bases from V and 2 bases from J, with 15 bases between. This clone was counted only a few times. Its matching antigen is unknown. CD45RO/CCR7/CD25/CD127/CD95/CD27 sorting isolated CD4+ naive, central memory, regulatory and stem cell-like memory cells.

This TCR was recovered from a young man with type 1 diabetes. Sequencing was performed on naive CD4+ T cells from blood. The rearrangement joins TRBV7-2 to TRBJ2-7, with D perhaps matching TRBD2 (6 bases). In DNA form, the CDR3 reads TGTGCCAGCACCAAGGAGGGGCCGGCCTACGAGCAGTACTTC. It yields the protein CASTKEGPAYEQYF.